What follows are 7 T cell receptor beta chains derived from one specimen sequenced in a study of identical twins. TCRdb independently ran MiXCR on the 5' RACE reads; one entry per CDR3 protein. Here the sample spans 700,000 or so distinct CDR3 sequences, over 8.5% being singletons. The data also belong to a second study, concerning yellow fever vaccine responses in identical twins.

The material sequenced was PBMCs. These receptors all come from a woman between 18 and 30 years old in good health.

This sequence joins TRBV29-1 and TRBJ2-7, with D perhaps assigned TRBD1 or TRBD2 (5 bases each). Trimming left V 6 bases short and J 6 bases short, with 21 bases between. CDR3 length: 14 amino acids. CDR1 and CDR2 from the germline V gene are SQVTM and ANQGSEA. In DNA form, the CDR3 reads TGCAGCGTCACCCCCGGGACCTCAGGACTCGAGCAGTACTTC. Its translation: CSVTPGTSGLEQYF.

The chain combines TRBV6-2 or TRBV6-3 with TRBJ2-1; D is perhaps TRBD2 (5 bases). V was cut by 6 bases and J by 14 bases, with 17 bases left in between. Germline V CDR1 and CDR2: MNHEY, SVGEGT. The CDR3 totals 12 residues. Here the CDR3 reads CASSPGLSREFF. CDR3 nucleotides: TGTGCCAGCAGCCCTGGACTCTCACGGGAGTTCTTC.

A few counts support this clonotype. This chain links TRBV7-9 with TRBJ1-4; D is uncertain. Trimming pared 4 bases from V and 8 bases from J, leaving 8 bases between. The germline gives CDR1 SEHNR, CDR2 FQNEAQ (reference sequence). The CDR3 consists of 12 residues. Here the CDR3 DNA reads TGTGCCAGCAGCTCCACAGAGGAAAAACTGTTTTTT. Translated, it gives CASSSTEEKLFF.

This clonotype was detected many times. The chain uses TRBV29-1 and TRBJ2-1; tentative D call: TRBD1 (5 bases). V lost 2 bases to trimming and J lost 4 bases, with 15 bases between them. CDR3 size: 15 residues. CDR1 is SQVTM and CDR2 is ANQGSEA in the germline V gene. The CDR3 loop reads CSVEFAGSWYNEQFF. The DNA of the CDR3 is TGCAGCGTTGAATTCGCAGGGTCGTGGTACAATGAGCAGTTCTTC.

This clonotype was counted only a few times. The CDR3 bases are TGTGCCAGCAGGGAGGAGACAGGTCTCTCTGGGGCCAACGTCCTGACTTTC. It yields the protein CASREETGLSGANVLTF. The chain uses TRBV6-1 and TRBJ2-6; D perhaps matches TRBD1 (6 bases). This CDR3 is built from 17 residues. In germline, CDR1 is MNHNS, CDR2 SASEGT. Trimming left V 6 bases short and J 0 bases short, with 15 bases between.

This clonotype showed up just a few times. This rearrangement joins TRBV7-9 to TRBJ2-3, with TRBD1 as a possible D gene (5 bases). V shed 2 bases and J shed 8 bases, with 14 bases lying between them. CDR1 is SEHNR and CDR2 is FQNEAQ in the germline V gene (reference sequence). There are 14 residues in the CDR3. The CDR3 nucleotides read TGTGCCAGCAGCTTATCTGATCAGGGTGGTACGCAGTATTTT. Translating gives CASSLSDQGGTQYF.

There are a few counts of this clonotype. This chain uses TRBV3-1 with TRBJ1-6, with unresolved D. The CDR3 consists of 13 residues. V lost 0 bases and J 8 bases, leaving 5 bases between the germline ends. Germline V lookup: CDR1 LGHDT, CDR2 YNNKEL (reference sequence). The CDR3, as DNA: TGTGCCAGCAGCCAAGAGAGGGATTCACCCCTCCACTTT. It encodes CASSQERDSPLHF.